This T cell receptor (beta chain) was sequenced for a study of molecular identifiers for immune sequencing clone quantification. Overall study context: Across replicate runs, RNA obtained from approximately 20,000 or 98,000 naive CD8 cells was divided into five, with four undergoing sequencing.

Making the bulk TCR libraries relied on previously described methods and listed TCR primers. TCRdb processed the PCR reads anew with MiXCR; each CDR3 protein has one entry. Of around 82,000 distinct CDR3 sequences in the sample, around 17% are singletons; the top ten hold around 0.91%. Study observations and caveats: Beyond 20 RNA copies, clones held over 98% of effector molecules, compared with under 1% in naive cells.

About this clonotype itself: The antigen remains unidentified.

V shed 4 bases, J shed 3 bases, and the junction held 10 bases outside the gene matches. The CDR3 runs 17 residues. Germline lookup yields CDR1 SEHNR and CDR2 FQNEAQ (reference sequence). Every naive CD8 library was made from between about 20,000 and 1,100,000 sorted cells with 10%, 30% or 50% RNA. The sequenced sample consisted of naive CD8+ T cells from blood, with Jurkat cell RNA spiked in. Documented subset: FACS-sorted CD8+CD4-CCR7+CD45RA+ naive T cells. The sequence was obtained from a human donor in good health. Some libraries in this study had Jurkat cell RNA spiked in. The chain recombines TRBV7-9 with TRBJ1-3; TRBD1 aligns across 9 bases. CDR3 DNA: TGTGCCAGCAGCTACCGGGACAGGGACCCCTATGGAAACACCATATATTTT. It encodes CASSYRDRDPYGNTIYF.